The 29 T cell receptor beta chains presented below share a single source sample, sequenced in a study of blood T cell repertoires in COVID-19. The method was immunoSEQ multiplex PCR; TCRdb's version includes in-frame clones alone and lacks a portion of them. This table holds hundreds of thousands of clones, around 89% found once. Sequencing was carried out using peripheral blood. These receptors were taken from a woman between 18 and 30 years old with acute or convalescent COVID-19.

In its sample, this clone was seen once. CDR3 in DNA: TGCGCCAGCAGCACCCGACAGGGCACAGATACGCAGTATTTT. It is translated as CASSTRQGTDTQYF. This chain links TRBV4-1 with TRBJ2-3; maybe TRBD1 (6 bases). Trimming removed 5 bases at V and 1 base at J, with 10 bases between. The CDR3 runs 14 residues. Germline V gene sequence: CDR1 MGHRA, CDR2 YSYEKL.

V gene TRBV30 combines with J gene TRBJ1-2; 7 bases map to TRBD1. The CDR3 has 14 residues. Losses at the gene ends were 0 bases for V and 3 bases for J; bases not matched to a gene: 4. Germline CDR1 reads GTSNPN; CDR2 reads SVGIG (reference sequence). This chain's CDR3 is CAWSVQGLDYGYTF. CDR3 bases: TGTGCCTGGAGTGTACAGGGGCTCGACTATGGCTACACCTTC.

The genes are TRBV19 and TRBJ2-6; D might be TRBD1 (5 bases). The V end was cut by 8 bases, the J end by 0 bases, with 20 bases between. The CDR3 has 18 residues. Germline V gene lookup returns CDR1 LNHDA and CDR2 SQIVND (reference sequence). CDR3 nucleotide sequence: TGTGCCAGTCGTTACTATACAGGAGCGAGCTCTGGGGCCAACGTCCTGACTTTC. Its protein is CASRYYTGASSGANVLTF.

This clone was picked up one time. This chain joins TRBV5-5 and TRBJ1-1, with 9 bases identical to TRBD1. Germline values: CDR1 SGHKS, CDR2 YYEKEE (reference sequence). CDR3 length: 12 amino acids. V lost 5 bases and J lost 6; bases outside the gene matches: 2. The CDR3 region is CASRGQGAEAFF. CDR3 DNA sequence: TGTGCCAGCAGGGGACAGGGAGCTGAAGCTTTCTTT.

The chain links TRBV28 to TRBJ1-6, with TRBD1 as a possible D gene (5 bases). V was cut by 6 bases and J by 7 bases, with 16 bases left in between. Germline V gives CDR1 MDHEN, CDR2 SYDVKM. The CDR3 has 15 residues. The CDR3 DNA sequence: TGTGCCAGCAGCCCTTCTGTACAGGAGAATTCACCCCTCCACTTT. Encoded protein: CASSPSVQENSPLHF.

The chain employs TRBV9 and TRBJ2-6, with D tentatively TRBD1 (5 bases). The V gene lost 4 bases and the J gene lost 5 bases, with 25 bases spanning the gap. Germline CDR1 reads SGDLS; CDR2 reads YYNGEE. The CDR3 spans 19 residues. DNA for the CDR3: TGTGCCAGCAGCCCCCCCCCTGGAAGGGGCGAAGGTAGGGCCAACGTCCTGACTTTC. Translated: CASSPPPGRGEGRANVLTF. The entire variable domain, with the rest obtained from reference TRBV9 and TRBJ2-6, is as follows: DSGVTQTPKHLITATGQRVTLRCSPRSGDLSVYWYQQSLDQGLQFLIQYYNGEERAKGNILERFSAQQFPDLHSELNLSSLELGDSALYFCASSPPPGRGEGRANVLTFGAGSRLTVL.

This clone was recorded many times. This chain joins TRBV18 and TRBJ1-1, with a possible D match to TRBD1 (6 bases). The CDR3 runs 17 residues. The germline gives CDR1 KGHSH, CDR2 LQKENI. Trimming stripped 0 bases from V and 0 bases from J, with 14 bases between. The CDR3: CASSPPDRSLMNTEAFF. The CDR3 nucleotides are TGTGCCAGCTCACCACCCGACAGGAGCCTAATGAACACTGAAGCTTTCTTT.

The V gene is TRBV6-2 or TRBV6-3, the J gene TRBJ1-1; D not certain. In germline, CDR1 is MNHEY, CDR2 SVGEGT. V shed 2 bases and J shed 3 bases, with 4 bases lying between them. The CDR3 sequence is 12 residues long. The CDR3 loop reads CASSYQYTEAFF. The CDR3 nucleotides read TGTGCCAGCAGTTACCAGTACACTGAAGCTTTCTTT.

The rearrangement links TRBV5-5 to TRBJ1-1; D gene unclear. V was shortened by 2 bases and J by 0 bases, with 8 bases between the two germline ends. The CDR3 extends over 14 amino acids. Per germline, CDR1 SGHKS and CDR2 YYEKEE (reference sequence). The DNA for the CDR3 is TGTGCCAGCAGCTTCACGGGGATGAACACTGAAGCTTTCTTT. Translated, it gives CASSFTGMNTEAFF. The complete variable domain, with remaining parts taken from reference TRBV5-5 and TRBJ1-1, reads DAGVTQSPTHLIKTRGQQVTLRCSPISGHKSVSWYQQVLGQGPQFIFQYYEKEERGRGNFPDRFSARQFPNYSSELNVNALLLGDSALYLCASSFTGMNTEAFFGQGTRLTVV.

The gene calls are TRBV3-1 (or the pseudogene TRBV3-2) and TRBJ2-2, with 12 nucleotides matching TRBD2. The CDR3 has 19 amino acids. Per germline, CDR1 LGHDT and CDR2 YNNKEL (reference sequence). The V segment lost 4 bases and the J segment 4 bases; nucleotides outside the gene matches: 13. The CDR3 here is CASSRVAGLAGGRTGELFF. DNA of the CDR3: TGTGCCAGCAGCCGGGTAGCGGGGCTAGCGGGGGGGCGCACCGGGGAGCTGTTTTTT.

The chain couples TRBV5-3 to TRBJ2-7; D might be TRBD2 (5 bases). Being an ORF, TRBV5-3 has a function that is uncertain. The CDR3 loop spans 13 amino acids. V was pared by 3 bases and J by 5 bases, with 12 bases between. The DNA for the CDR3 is TGTGCCAGAAGCTGGACTGATTATCACGAGCAGTACTTC. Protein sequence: CARSWTDYHEQYF.

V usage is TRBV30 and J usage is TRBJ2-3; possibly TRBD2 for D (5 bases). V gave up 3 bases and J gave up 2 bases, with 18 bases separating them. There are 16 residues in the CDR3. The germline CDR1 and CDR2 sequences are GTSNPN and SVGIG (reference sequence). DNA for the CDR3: TGTGCCTGGAGCGCGGTTGGAGGAGTGGACACAGATACGCAGTATTTT. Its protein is CAWSAVGGVDTDTQYF.

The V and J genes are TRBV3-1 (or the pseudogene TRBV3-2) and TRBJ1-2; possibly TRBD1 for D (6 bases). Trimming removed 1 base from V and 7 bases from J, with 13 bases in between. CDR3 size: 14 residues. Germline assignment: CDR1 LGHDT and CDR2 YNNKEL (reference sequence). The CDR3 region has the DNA TGTGCCAGCAGCCAAGTTGAGGGGGTAGGTGGCTACACCTTC. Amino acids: CASSQVEGVGGYTF.

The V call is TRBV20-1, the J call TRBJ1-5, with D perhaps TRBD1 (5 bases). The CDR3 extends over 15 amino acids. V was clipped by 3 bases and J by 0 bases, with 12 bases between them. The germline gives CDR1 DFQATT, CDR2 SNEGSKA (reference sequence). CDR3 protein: CSASGRAYSNQPQHF. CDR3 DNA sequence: TGCAGTGCTAGTGGCAGGGCTTATAGCAATCAGCCCCAGCATTTT.

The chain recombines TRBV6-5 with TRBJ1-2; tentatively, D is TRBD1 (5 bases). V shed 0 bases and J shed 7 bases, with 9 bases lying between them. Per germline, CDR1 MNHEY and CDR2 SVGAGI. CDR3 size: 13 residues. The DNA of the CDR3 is TGTGCCAGCAGTTACTCTCAGGGATCTGGCTACACCTTC. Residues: CASSYSQGSGYTF.

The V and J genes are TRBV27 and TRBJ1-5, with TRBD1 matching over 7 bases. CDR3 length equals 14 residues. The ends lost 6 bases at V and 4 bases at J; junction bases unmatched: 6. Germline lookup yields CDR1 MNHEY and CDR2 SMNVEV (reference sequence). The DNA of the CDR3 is TGTGCCAGCAGACCCGGGACAGTAAATCAGCCCCAGCATTTT. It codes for CASRPGTVNQPQHF.

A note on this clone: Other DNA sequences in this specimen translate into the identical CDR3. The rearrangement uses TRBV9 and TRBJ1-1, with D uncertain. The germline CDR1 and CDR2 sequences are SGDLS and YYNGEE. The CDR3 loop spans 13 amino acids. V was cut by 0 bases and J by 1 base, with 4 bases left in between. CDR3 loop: CASSVVSNTEAFF. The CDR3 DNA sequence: TGTGCCAGCAGCGTAGTATCGAACACTGAAGCTTTCTTT.

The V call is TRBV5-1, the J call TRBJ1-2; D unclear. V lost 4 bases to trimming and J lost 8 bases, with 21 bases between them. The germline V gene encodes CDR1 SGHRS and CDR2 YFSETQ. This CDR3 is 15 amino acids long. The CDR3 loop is CASSLRPPDYGGYTF. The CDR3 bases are TGCGCCAGCAGCCTACGCCCACCCGACTACGGGGGCTACACCTTC.

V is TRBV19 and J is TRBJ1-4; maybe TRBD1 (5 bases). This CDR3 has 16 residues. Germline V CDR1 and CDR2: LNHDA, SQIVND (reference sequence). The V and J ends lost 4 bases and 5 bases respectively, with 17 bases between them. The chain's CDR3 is CASSTLQGFLNEKLFF. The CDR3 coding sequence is TGTGCCAGTAGTACCCTTCAGGGATTCCTCAATGAAAAACTGTTTTTT.

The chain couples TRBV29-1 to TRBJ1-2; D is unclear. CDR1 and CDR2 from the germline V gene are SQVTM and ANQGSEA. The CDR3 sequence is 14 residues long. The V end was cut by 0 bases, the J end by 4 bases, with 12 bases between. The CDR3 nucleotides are TGCAGCGTTGAAGATTCGCGGGAAGCCTATGGCTACACCTTC. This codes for CSVEDSREAYGYTF.

The CDR3 region has the DNA TGTGCCAGCAGTGGCTCGCGAGGTACTTATGGCTACACCTTC. Amino acids: CASSGSRGTYGYTF. This chain uses TRBV2 with TRBJ1-2; D not certain. The germline CDR1 and CDR2 sequences are SNHLY and FYNNEI. The CDR3 runs to 14 residues. V was shortened by 4 bases and J by 5 bases, with 14 bases between the two germline ends.

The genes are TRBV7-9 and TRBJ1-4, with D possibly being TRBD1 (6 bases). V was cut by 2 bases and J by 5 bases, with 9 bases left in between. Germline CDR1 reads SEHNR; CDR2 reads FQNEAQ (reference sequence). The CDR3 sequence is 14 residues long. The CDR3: CASSLTGTNEKLFF. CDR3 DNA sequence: TGTGCCAGCAGCTTAACAGGGACAAATGAAAAACTGTTTTTT.

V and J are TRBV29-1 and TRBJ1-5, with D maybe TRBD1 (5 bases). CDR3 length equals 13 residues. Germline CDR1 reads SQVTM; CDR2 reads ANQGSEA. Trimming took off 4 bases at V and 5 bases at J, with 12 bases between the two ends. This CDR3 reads CSVAGRGDQPQHF. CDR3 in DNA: TGCAGCGTTGCAGGGCGGGGTGATCAGCCCCAGCATTTT.

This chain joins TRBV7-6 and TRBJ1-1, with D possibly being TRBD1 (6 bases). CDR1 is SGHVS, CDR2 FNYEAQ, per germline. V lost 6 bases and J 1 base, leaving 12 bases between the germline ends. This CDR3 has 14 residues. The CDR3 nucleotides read TGTGCCAGCAGACGGACAGAATCGAACACTGAAGCTTTCTTT. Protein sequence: CASRRTESNTEAFF.

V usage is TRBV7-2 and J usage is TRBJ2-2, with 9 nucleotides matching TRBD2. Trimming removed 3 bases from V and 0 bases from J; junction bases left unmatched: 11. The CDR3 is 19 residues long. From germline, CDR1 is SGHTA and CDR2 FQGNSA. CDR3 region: CASSFVGTSLSTNTGELFF. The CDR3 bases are TGTGCCAGCAGCTTTGTCGGGACTAGCCTATCCACGAACACCGGGGAGCTGTTTTTT.

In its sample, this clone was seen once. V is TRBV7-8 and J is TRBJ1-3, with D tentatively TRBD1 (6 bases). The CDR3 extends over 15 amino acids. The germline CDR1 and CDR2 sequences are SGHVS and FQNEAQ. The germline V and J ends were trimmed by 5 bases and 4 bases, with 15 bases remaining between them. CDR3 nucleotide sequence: TGTGCCAGCAGCCGAGGGGGGGGGAACGGAAACACCATATATTTT. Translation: CASSRGGGNGNTIYF. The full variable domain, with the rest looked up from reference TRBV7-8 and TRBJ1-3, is GAGVSQSPRYKVAKRGQDVALRCDPISGHVSLFWYQQALGQGPEFLTYFQNEAQLDKSGLPSDRFFAERPEGSVSTLKIQRTQQEDSAVYLCASSRGGGNGNTIYFGEGSWLTVV.

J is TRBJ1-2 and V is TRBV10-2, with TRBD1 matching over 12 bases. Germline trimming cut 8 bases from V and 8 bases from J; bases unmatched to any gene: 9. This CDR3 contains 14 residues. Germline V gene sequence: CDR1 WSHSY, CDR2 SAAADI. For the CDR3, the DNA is TGCGCCAGCCTCGGGACAGGGGGCGATAAGGGCTACACCTTC. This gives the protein CASLGTGGDKGYTF.

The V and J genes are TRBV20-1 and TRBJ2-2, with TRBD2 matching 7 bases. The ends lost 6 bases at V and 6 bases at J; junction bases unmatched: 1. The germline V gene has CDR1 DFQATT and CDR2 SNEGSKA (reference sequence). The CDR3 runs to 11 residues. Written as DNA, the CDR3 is TGCAGTGCAGGACTAGCCGGGGAGCTGTTTTTT. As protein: CSAGLAGELFF.

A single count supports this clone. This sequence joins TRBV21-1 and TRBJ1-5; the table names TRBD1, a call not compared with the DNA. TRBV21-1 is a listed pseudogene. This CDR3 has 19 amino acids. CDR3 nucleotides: TGTGCCAGCAGCAAACGCACCCGGGACAGGGGGCGCAGGTGTCAGCCCCAGCATTTT. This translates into CASSKRTRDRGRRCQPQHF.